This T cell receptor (beta chain) was sequenced in a study of shared clonotypes between healthy human individuals. Turning to this clone: Its antigen is currently unknown.

Naive CD8 cells lacked CD45RO and underwent positive selection for CCR7, leaving out terminally differentiated effector memory CD45RA+ cells. The study drew all its donors from Caucasian adults living in Nashville, Tennessee. Germline V gene data show CDR1 as MGHRA and CDR2 as YSYEKL. V was trimmed by 0 bases and J by 10 bases, leaving 13 bases between them. This CDR3 contains 14 residues. Overall study results and limits: A generally larger estimated richness was seen in naive subsets than in memory subsets. Inspection by rarefaction showed sorted-subset sequencing to be incomplete despite large depth.

Original processing methods: Junction-only immunoSEQ sequences carried no quality scores, so filtering differed. Clones were sequenced by immunoSEQ multiplex PCR, and TCRdb holds only the in-frame ones, with some missing. The V and J calls and clone size come from that table; D and trimming were worked out from the DNA. The table has around 2,000,000 clones, just over 90% seen once. This TCR was sampled from a man aged 18 to 30 in good health. Some clones in this sample may be carry-over from other donors' samples. The sequencing input was naive CD8+ T cells from PBMCs. This chain links TRBV4-1 with TRBJ2-1, with D tentatively TRBD2 (6 bases). This CDR3 reads CASSQESAAGEQFF. CDR3 sequence (DNA): TGCGCCAGCAGCCAAGAAAGTGCCGCGGGAGAGCAGTTCTTC.